The T cell receptor (beta chain) under discussion was sequenced for a study of lymphopenia after photon versus proton radiotherapy. Overall study results and limits: Relative stability marked proton patients; photon patients lost diversity and naive cells. A bigger post-nadir fall in TCR diversity correlated inversely with survival time in deceased patients. After lymphocyte nadir, photon-treated repertoires showed oligoclonal expansion, especially CD8+ Temra. Better survival with proton therapy was suggested as possible, not demonstrated.

CDR3 length: 14 amino acids. Germline loops: CDR1 SGHRS, CDR2 YFSETQ. The V and J ends lost 0 bases and 6 bases respectively, with 13 bases between them. Sequenced by immunoSEQ multiplex PCR; TCRdb stores in-frame clones only, minus some. The sample shows 25,000 to 35,000 clones, approximately 87% of them seen only once. In regard to this clone: Antigen: not known.

This chain connects TRBV5-1 to TRBJ2-7; D ambiguous. This clonotype was sampled from a woman aged 50 to 60 with pancreatic cancer. The input for sequencing was peripheral blood, taken from a patient treated with photon-based radiotherapy. CDR3 residues: CASSLGLPSGEQYF. DNA of the CDR3: TGCGCCAGCAGCTTGGGGTTGCCCTCCGGCGAGCAGTACTTC.